This TCR beta chain was retrieved from a study of beta chain features in type 1 diabetes. Study-level results: Researchers report that Type 1 diabetes patients had moderately but significantly shorter TCRB CDR3s across all four CD4+ subsets.

With respect to this clone: Its specificity is unknown.

Isolated RNA was reverse transcribed in full, so expressed TCRB transcripts were sequenced. Assay used: immunoSEQ multiplex PCR; TCRdb lists only in-frame clones, some missing. The data show 300,000 to 350,000 clones, about a tenth seen once. Input material: central memory CD4+ T cells from blood. The source of this sequence is a young man with type 1 diabetes.

The CDR3 DNA reads TGTGCCAGCAGCCCCGCCGACCGGCGAGGCTACACCTTC. Its protein product is CASSPADRRGYTF. The chain links TRBV9 to TRBJ1-2, with unresolved D. This CDR3 has 13 amino acids. Deletions cut 4 bases from V and 8 bases from J, with 15 bases between. Germline CDR1 is SGDLS and CDR2 is YYNGEE.